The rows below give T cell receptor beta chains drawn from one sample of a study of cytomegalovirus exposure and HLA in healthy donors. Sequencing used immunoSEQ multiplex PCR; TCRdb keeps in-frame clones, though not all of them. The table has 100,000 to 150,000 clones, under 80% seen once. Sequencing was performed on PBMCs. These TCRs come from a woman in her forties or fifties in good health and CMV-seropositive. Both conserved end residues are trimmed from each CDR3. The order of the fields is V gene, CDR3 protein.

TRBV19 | ASSTGTGGVALF
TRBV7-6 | ASSLQGQVSDTQY
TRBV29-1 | SVEGYGSGELF
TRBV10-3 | AISAGLAGGDGTDTQY
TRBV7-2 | ASRGRGYEQY
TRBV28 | ASSPGQPLNTEAF
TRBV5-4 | ASSLRWGLNTEAF
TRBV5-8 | ASSLVGGKTDTQY
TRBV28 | ASSQTGYGSPLH
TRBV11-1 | ASSRQGAGTEAF
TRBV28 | ACWNGGPYEQY
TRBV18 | ASSPNNRQFSEQY
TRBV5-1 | ASSTGQGGNEQY
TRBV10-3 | AISLSDSYEQY
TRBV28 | ASSPLRTSSPYEQY
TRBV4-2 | ASSQIGTGPYEQY
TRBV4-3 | ASSLLAGDSYEQY
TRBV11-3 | ASSLAAGTGWSPLH
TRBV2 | ASSDLGQGGGYT
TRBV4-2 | ASSQEGLAHYEQF
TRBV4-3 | ASSHRLAGEPGGELF
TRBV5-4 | ASSSPGTSGRYTGELF
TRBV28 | ASSTPGLTNTEAF
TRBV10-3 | AISKGLAGEQYSYEQY
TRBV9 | ASSVGTVGHMNTEAF
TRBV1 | TSSLGTGGKGYTDTQY
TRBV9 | ASRGLAGENTGELF